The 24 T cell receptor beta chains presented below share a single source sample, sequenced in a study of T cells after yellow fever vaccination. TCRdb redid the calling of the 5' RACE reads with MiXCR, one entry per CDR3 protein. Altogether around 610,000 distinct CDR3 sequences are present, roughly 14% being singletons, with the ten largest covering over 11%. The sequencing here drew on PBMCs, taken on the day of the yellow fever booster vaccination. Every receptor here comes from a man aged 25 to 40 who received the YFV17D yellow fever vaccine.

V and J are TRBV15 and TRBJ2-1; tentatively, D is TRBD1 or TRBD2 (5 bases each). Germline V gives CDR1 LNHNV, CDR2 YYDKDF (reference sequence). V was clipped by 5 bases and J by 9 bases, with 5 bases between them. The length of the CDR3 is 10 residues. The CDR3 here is CATSGGEQFF. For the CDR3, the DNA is TGTGCCACCAGCGGGGGTGAGCAGTTCTTC.

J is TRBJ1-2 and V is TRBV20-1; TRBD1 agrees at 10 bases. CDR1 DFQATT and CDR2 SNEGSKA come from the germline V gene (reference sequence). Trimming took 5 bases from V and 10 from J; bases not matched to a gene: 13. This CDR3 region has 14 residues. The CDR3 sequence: CSASIGTGTGVYTF. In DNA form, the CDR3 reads TGCAGTGCTTCAATAGGGACCGGGACAGGGGTCTACACCTTC.

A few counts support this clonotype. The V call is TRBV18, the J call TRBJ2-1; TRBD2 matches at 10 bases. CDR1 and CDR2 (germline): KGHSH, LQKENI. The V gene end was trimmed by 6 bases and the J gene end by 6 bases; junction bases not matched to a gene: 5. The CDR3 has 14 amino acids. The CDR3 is CASSSAGGRNEQFF. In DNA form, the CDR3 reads TGTGCCAGCTCCTCAGCGGGAGGGCGCAATGAGCAGTTCTTC.

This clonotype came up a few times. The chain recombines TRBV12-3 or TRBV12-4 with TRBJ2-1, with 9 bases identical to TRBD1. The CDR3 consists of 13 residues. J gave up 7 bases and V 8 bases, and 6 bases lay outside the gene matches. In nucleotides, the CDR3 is TGTGCCAGCGACAGGGGGACTACTAATGAGCAGTTCTTC. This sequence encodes CASDRGTTNEQFF.

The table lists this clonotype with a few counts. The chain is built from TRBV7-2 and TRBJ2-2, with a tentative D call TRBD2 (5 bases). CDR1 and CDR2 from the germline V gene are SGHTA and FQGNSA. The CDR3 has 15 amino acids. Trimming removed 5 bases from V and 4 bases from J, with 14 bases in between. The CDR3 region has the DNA TGTGCCAGCAGCCAGGCCTTTCGGGGCACCGGGGAGCTGTTTTTT. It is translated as CASSQAFRGTGELFF.

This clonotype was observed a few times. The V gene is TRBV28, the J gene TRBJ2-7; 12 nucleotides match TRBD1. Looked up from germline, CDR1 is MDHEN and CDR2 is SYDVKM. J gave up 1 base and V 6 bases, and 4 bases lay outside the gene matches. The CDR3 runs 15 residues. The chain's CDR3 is CASRGQGAASYEQYF. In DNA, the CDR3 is TGTGCCAGCAGGGGACAGGGGGCGGCTTCCTACGAGCAGTACTTC.

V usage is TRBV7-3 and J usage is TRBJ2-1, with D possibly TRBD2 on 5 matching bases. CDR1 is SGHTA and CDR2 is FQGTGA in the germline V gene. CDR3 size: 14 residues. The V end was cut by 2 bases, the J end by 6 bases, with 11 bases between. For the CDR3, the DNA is TGTGCCAGCAGCTTAGACTCTAGCTTCAATGAGCAGTTCTTC. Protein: CASSLDSSFNEQFF.

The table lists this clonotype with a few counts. CDR3 DNA: TGCAGCGTTGAAGTGGATAGCGGACCTCAGGAGCAGTACTTC. It yields the protein CSVEVDSGPQEQYF. This chain joins TRBV29-1 and TRBJ2-7, with D possibly TRBD2 on 6 matching bases. CDR3 size: 14 residues. The ends were cut back, 1 base at V and 7 bases at J, with 17 bases in the middle. CDR1 is SQVTM and CDR2 is ANQGSEA in the germline V gene.

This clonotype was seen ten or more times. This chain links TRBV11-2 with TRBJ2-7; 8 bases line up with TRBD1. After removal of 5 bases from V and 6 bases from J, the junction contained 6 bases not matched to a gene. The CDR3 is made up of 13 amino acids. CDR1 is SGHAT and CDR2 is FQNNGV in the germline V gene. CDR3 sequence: CASSRQGNSEQYF. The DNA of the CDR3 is TGTGCCAGCAGCCGACAGGGGAATAGCGAGCAGTACTTC.

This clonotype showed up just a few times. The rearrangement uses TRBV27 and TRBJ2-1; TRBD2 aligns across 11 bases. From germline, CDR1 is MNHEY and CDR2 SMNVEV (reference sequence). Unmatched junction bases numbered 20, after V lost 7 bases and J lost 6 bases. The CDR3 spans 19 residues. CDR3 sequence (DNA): TGTGCCAGCACCCAGTTGAAGTTGGTGGGGACTAGCGGTTTCAATGAGCAGTTCTTC. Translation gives CASTQLKLVGTSGFNEQFF.

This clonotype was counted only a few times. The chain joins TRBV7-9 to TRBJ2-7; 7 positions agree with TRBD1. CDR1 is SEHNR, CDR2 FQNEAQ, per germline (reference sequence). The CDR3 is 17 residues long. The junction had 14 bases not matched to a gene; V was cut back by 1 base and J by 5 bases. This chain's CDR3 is CASSLGPPGGSFHEQYF. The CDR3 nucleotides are TGTGCCAGCAGCTTAGGACCCCCAGGGGGTAGCTTCCACGAGCAGTACTTC.

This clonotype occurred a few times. The CDR3: CASSHGLASDTQYF. The CDR3 bases are TGCGCCAGCAGCCACGGACTAGCTTCAGATACGCAGTATTTT. The V and J genes are TRBV5-1 and TRBJ2-3, with TRBD2 matching over 8 bases. J was trimmed by 4 bases and V by 4 bases; bases with no gene match: 5. CDR3 size: 14 residues. From germline, CDR1 is SGHRS and CDR2 YFSETQ.

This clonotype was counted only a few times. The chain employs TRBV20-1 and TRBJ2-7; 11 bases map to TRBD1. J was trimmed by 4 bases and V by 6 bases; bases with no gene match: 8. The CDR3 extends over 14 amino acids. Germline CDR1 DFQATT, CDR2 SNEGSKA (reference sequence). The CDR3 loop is CSALLDRGLYEQYF. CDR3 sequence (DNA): TGCAGTGCCCTGCTGGACAGGGGGCTATACGAGCAGTACTTC.

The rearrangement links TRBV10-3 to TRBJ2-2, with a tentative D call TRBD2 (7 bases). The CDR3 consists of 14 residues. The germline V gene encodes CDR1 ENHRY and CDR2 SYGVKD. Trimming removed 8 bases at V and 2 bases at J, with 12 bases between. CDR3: CAIGGALNTGELFF. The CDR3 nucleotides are TGTGCCATCGGGGGGGCCTTAAACACCGGGGAGCTGTTTTTT.

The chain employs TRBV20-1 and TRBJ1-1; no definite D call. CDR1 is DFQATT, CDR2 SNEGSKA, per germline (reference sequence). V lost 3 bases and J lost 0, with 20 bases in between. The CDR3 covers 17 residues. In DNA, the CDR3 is TGCAGTGCTAGTGTACCCAAACCGGGCCCAGTGAACACTGAAGCTTTCTTT. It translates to CSASVPKPGPVNTEAFF.

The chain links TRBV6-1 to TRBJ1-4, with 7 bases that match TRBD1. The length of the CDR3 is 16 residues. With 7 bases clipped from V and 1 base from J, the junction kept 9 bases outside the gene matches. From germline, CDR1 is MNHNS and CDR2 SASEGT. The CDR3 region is CASTQTGRGTNEKLFF. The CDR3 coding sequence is TGTGCCAGCACGCAGACAGGGAGGGGAACTAATGAAAAACTGTTTTTT.

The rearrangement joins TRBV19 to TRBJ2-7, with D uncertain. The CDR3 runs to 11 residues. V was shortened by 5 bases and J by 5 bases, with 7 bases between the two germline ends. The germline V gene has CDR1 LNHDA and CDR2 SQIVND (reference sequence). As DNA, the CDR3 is TGTGCCAGTAGTCGGTGGAACGAGCAGTACTTC. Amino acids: CASSRWNEQYF. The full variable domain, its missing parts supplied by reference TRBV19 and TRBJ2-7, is DGGITQSPKYLFRKEGQNVTLSCEQNLNHDAMYWYRQDPGQGLRLIYYSQIVNDFQKGDIAEGYSVSREKKESFPLTVTSAQKNPTAFYLCASSRWNEQYFGPGTRLTVT.

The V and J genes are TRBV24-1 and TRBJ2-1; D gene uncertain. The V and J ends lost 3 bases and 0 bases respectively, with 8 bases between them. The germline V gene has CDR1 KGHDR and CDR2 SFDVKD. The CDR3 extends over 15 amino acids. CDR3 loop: CATSDRMSSYNEQFF. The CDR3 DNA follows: TGTGCCACCAGTGATCGGATGAGCTCCTACAATGAGCAGTTCTTC.

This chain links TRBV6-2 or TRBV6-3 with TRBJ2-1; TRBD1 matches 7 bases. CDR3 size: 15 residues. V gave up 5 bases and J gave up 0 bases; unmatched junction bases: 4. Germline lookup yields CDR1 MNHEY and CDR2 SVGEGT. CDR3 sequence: CASSRRQGSYNEQFF. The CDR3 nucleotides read TGTGCCAGCAGTCGAAGACAGGGCTCCTACAATGAGCAGTTCTTC.

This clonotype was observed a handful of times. This CDR3 reads CASSPSASGAYEQYF. CDR3 nucleotide sequence: TGTGCCAGCAGCCCAAGTGCTAGCGGAGCCTACGAGCAGTACTTC. J is TRBJ2-7 and V is TRBV7-9, with 7 positions matching TRBD2. Germline CDR1 reads SEHNR; CDR2 reads FQNEAQ (reference sequence). V was pared by 5 bases and J by 2 bases, with 9 bases of the junction left unmatched. The CDR3 extends over 15 amino acids.

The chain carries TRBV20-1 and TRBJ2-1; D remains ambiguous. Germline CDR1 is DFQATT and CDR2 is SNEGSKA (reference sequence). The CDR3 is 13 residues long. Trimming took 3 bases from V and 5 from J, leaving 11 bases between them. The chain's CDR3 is CSASSNSHNEQFF. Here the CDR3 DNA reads TGCAGTGCTAGCTCCAACTCACACAATGAGCAGTTCTTC.

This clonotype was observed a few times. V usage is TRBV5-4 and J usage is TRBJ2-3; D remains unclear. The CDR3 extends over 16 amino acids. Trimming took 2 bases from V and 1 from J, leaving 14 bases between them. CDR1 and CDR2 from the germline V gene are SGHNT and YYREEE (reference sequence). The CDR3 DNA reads TGTGCCAGCAGCTTAGGGAACCCAACTGGCACAGATACGCAGTATTTT. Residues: CASSLGNPTGTDTQYF.

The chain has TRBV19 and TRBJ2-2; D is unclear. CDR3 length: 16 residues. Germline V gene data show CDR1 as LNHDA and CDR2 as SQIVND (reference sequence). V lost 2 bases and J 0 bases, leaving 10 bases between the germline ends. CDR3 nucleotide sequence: TGTGCCAGTAGTATATGGCCGGCCGCGAACACCGGGGAGCTGTTTTTT. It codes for CASSIWPAANTGELFF.

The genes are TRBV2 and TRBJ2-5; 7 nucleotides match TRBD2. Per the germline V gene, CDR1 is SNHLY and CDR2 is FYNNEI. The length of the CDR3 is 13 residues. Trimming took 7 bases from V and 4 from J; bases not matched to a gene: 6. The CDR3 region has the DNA TGTGCCAGCATTGGGACGGGGGGAGAGACCCAGTACTTC. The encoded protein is CASIGTGGETQYF.